What follows is one T cell receptor beta chain and its context. What it binds is not known. This sample was taken from a study of shared clonotypes between healthy human individuals. Germline CDR1 reads SGHKS; CDR2 reads YYEKEE (reference sequence). The CDR3 has 13 amino acids. J lost 0 bases, V lost 5 bases, and 2 bases had no gene match. The naive CD8 population came from CD45RO-negative cells selected for CCR7, without terminally differentiated effector memory CD45RA+ cells. Donors included only healthy HIV-negative adults lacking recent acute infections or vaccinations. The study's findings and limits: Naive CD4 clonotype sharing across a handful of donors was about 5.3%.

Per the study methods: ImmunoSEQ output held junction-only sequences without quality scores, so filtering differed. Method: immunoSEQ multiplex PCR; TCRdb's copy keeps in-frame clones and lacks some. That table is the source of V, J and clone size, and D and trimming were worked out from the DNA. The data hold about 1,900,000 clones, with approximately 95% observed a single time. This receptor was taken from a young man in good health. The chain has TRBV5-5 and TRBJ2-7; 7 bases fit TRBD1. Sequences were obtained from naive CD8+ T cells sorted from blood. CDR3 region: CASSGQDSYEQYF. CDR3 DNA sequence: TGTGCCAGCAGTGGACAGGACTCCTACGAGCAGTACTTC.